The 17 T cell receptor beta chains reported below all come from one sample, sequenced in a study of T cell responses to AZD1222 COVID-19 vaccine. Profiling relied on immunoSEQ multiplex PCR, and the TCRdb table lists in-frame clones only, not all of them. The repertoire holds about 180,000 clones, around nine tenths seen once, with roughly 7.7% in the top ten. The sequences come from peripheral blood, collected on day 0 of AZD1222 vaccination. These receptors were obtained from an adult in good health.

The table lists this clone with a count of one. The chain couples TRBV7-9 to TRBJ1-2, with a weak D call TRBD1 (5 bases). The CDR3 loop spans 15 amino acids. Trimming pared 1 base from V and 0 bases from J, leaving 9 bases between. The V gene's germline CDR1 is SEHNR and CDR2 FQNEAQ (reference sequence). The CDR3 sequence: CASSLEPGPNYGYTF. CDR3 DNA sequence: TGTGCCAGCAGCTTAGAGCCGGGGCCTAACTATGGCTACACCTTC.

In DNA form, the CDR3 reads TGTGCCAGCAGCCTACCGAATTCACCCCTCCACTTT. It codes for CASSLPNSPLHF. J is TRBJ1-6 and V is TRBV6-5; D unclear. The CDR3 totals 12 residues. Germline V gives CDR1 MNHEY, CDR2 SVGAGI. V was cut by 6 bases and J by 7 bases, with 7 bases left in between.

The V gene is TRBV10-3, the J gene TRBJ2-1, with TRBD2 identical over 11 bases. Trimming took 4 bases from V and 5 from J; bases not matched to a gene: 4. Per the germline V gene, CDR1 is ENHRY and CDR2 is SYGVKD. This CDR3 is 15 amino acids long. The CDR3 sequence: CAISGTSGGHNEQFF. The CDR3 DNA reads TGTGCCATCAGTGGCACTAGCGGGGGTCACAATGAGCAGTTCTTC.

The gene calls are TRBV12-3 or TRBV12-4 and TRBJ1-2; D gene uncertain. CDR3 size: 13 residues. V dropped 2 bases and J dropped 5 bases, with 9 bases sitting between them. CDR3 sequence reads: CASSLPSSYGYTF. CDR3 bases: TGTGCCAGCAGTTTACCCAGTTCTTATGGCTACACCTTC.

The chain is built from TRBV7-9 and TRBJ1-1, with D perhaps TRBD1 (5 bases). The V and J ends lost 5 bases and 3 bases respectively, with 13 bases between them. The CDR3 has 14 residues. Germline values: CDR1 SEHNR, CDR2 FQNEAQ (reference sequence). The CDR3 nucleotides read TGTGCCAGCAGCCCCTACCAGGGATACACTGAAGCTTTCTTT. Translation: CASSPYQGYTEAFF.

The chain has TRBV4-1 and TRBJ1-2; D gene ambiguous. Trimming took off 0 bases at V and 3 bases at J, with 11 bases between the two ends. CDR3 length: 15 amino acids. The germline V gene has CDR1 MGHRA and CDR2 YSYEKL. CDR3 loop: CASSQEEGIDYGYTF. The CDR3 nucleotides are TGCGCCAGCAGCCAAGAAGAGGGTATAGACTATGGCTACACCTTC.

This chain connects TRBV9 to TRBJ2-7, with 9 positions matching TRBD1. Per germline, CDR1 SGDLS and CDR2 YYNGEE. The CDR3 length is 16 residues. Unmatched junction bases numbered 4, after V lost 0 bases and J lost 0 bases. The CDR3 nucleotides read TGTGCCAGCAGCGTAGGGCCGGGACAGGGCTCCTACGAGCAGTACTTC. Translation: CASSVGPGQGSYEQYF.

The table lists this clone with a few counts. The rearrangement uses TRBV2 and TRBJ1-5; D possibly corresponds to TRBD1 (5 bases). V was pared by 5 bases and J by 6 bases, with 8 bases between. The CDR3 loop spans 12 amino acids. The germline gives CDR1 SNHLY, CDR2 FYNNEI. CDR3 sequence (DNA): TGTGCCAGCAGTACAGGAGGTCAGCCCCAGCATTTT. This translates into CASSTGGQPQHF.

In DNA, the CDR3 is TGTGCCAGCTGTACGGGGGGGCCGTATGAGACCCAGTACTTC. Its protein product is CASCTGGPYETQYF. This chain connects TRBV7-2 to TRBJ2-5, with TRBD2 matching 8 bases. J lost 5 bases, V lost 8 bases, and 10 bases had no gene match. Germline assignment: CDR1 SGHTA and CDR2 FQGNSA. The CDR3 covers 14 residues.

The CDR3 here is CASSHRTYYEQYF. DNA for the CDR3: TGTGCCAGCAGCCACAGGACATACTACGAGCAGTACTTC. This chain connects TRBV14 to TRBJ2-7, with D maybe TRBD1 (5 bases). V lost 3 bases, J lost 3 bases, and 9 bases lay in between. CDR3 length equals 13 residues. Per germline, CDR1 SGHDN and CDR2 FVKESK.

The chain couples TRBV5-1 to TRBJ2-3; D gene uncertain. V lost 1 base to trimming and J lost 0 bases, with 9 bases between them. This CDR3 contains 15 residues. Germline CDR1 SGHRS, CDR2 YFSETQ. CDR3 in amino acids: CASSLNPFSTDTQYF. The CDR3 DNA sequence: TGCGCCAGCAGCTTGAACCCCTTTAGCACAGATACGCAGTATTTT.

The CDR3 is CSVTDRESQPQHF. The CDR3 DNA follows: TGCAGCGTGACAGACAGGGAGAGTCAGCCCCAGCATTTT. The chain links TRBV29-1 to TRBJ1-5, with 7 nucleotides matching TRBD1. This CDR3 comprises 13 residues. Germline CDR1 SQVTM, CDR2 ANQGSEA. V lost 6 bases to trimming and J lost 6 bases; unmatched junction nucleotides: 8.

This chain joins TRBV7-2 and TRBJ1-1; possible D gene TRBD1, 5 bases. In germline, CDR1 is SGHTA, CDR2 FQGNSA. Between the trimmed V and J ends, which lost 5 bases and 3 bases, there was a span of 10 bases. The CDR3 is 13 amino acids. As DNA, the CDR3 is TGTGCCAGCAGCAAAAGGGGTGACACTGAAGCTTTCTTT. This gives the protein CASSKRGDTEAFF.

V is TRBV12-3 or TRBV12-4 and J is TRBJ1-5; 7 positions match TRBD1. The CDR3 contains 12 residues. V gave up 10 bases and J gave up 3 bases; unmatched junction bases: 3. CDR3 sequence (DNA): TGTGCCACGGGACAGCACAATCAGCCCCAGCATTTT. This encodes CATGQHNQPQHF.

The chain carries TRBV2 and TRBJ1-6, with a weak D call TRBD1 (5 bases). Germline V gene lookup returns CDR1 SNHLY and CDR2 FYNNEI. V gave up 10 bases and J gave up 7 bases, with 14 bases separating them. The CDR3 is 13 amino acids. This CDR3 is CATSGAPNSPLHF. CDR3 bases: TGTGCCACGAGCGGGGCCCCGAATTCACCCCTCCACTTT.

The chain joins TRBV10-3 to TRBJ2-3, with D maybe TRBD2 (7 bases). CDR1 and CDR2 from the germline V gene are ENHRY and SYGVKD. The CDR3 runs to 15 residues. Between the trimmed V and J ends, which lost 4 bases and 7 bases, there was a span of 18 bases. The CDR3 region is CAISAMGGGEYTQYF. CDR3 DNA: TGTGCCATCAGTGCAATGGGGGGGGGCGAATATACGCAGTATTTT.

This sequence joins TRBV11-3 and TRBJ2-1, with D possibly being TRBD1 (5 bases). The CDR3 is made up of 13 amino acids. CDR1 and CDR2 (germline): SGHNT, YENEEA. Deletions cut 0 bases from V and 5 bases from J, with 5 bases between. The CDR3 reads CASSLEQDNEQFF. CDR3 DNA sequence: TGTGCCAGCAGCTTAGAACAGGACAATGAGCAGTTCTTC.